This section outlines one TCR beta chain sequence together with its context. A junction boundary mismatches the germline segment, possibly from a read error. These data come from a study of blood T cell repertoires in COVID-19. In the study overall: Donors in the United States, Italy and Spain gave samples during acute or convalescent COVID-19. PBMCs, B-cell-depleted T cells, or T cells were the source of the cDNA or gDNA that made up the material.

This CDR3 is 11 amino acids long. Germline assignment: CDR1 MDHEN and CDR2 SYDVKM. Study processing details: Cell counts per sample came from amplifying reference gene primers. Some clones are missing from TCRdb's copy, which holds only in-frame ones; the method was immunoSEQ multiplex PCR. V and J calls and clone size are as listed in that table; D and trimming were resolved from the DNA. This table holds roughly 250,000 clones, approximately 79% found once. What was sequenced was peripheral blood. The rearrangement joins TRBV28 to TRBJ2-1; 8 nucleotides line up with TRBD1. The clonotype originates from a woman aged 40 to 49 with active or convalescent COVID-19. This CDR3 reads CASSTWDRWVF. CDR3 nucleotides: TGTGCCAGCAGTACCTGGGACAGGTGGGTCTTC.